What follows describes a single T cell receptor (beta chain). The junction and the germline gene differ at one end; a read error may be behind it. It was locally advanced or metastatic urothelial carcinoma that patients had. These data belong to a study of PD-L1 blockade in urothelial cancer. Study context: Every 3 weeks, patients received intravenous atezolizumab 1,200 mg, beginning 2014.

Repertoires were generated with immunoSEQ multiplex PCR, while TCRdb's copy carries only in-frame clones and drops some. The sample has approximately 100,000 clones, roughly nine tenths seen once; the top ten hold around 0.9%. Germline CDR1 and CDR2: SGHNT and YYREEE (reference sequence). The CDR3 covers 14 residues. The genes are TRBV5-4 and TRBJ2-7; a possible D gene is TRBD2 (5 bases). The sequence came from a woman aged 80 or older with urothelial cancer. The sample here was PBMCs, taken around atezolizumab (anti-PD-L1) treatment. The DNA for the CDR3 is TGTGCCAGCAGTTTGGAGGCGACTTCCTACGAGCAGTACTTC. Translated, it gives CASSLEATSYEQYF.